This T cell receptor beta chain was captured by sequencing in a study of Ad26.COV2.S vaccination and SARS-CoV-2 variants. Study overall: Once or twice, 56 days apart, Ad26.COV2.S was delivered intramuscularly.

Clones were sequenced by immunoSEQ multiplex PCR, and TCRdb holds only the in-frame ones, with some missing. The table shows some 410,000 clones, with approximately 92% occurring only once. The treatment here: some 19 received Ad26.COV2.S at low or high dose, single or two shots; 5 received placebo; per-sample allocation not given. Sample collection was performed on day 63 after the first vaccine or placebo injection. Donor was an adult aged 18-55 years in Boston. With 3 bases removed from V and 7 bases from J, the gap between germline ends came to 13 bases. The CDR3 has 14 amino acids. Germline V gives CDR1 MDHEN, CDR2 SYDVKM.

This receptor was identified in a person between 18 and 59 years old who received the Ad26.COV2.S COVID-19 vaccine or a placebo. This chain links TRBV28 with TRBJ2-1; TRBD1 might be the D (6 bases). The starting material was peripheral blood, obtained in a trial of Ad26.COV2.S vaccine versus placebo. The CDR3 spells CASSFGLGANEQFF. The CDR3 bases are TGTGCCAGCAGTTTTGGCTTGGGGGCTAATGAGCAGTTCTTC.